The rows below give T cell receptor beta chains drawn from one sample of a study of blood T cell repertoires in COVID-19. Here immunoSEQ multiplex PCR was the method, and the copy in TCRdb shows in-frame clones only, minus some. This sample has fewer than 70,000 clones, with approximately 85% found just once. Sequenced: peripheral blood. The source of these receptors is a man in his fifties or sixties with acute or convalescent COVID-19. CDR3s include the opening cysteine and the closing phenylalanine or tryptophan. D genes are given only for firm matches. Not every row has a clone size; where given, it reads once, few, many or a size class.

J gene	clone size	V gene	D gene	CDR3 protein	CDR3 DNA
TRBJ2-3	NA	TRBV6-5	TRBD1	CASRPGQGSDTQYF	TGTGCCAGCAGACCGGGACAGGGATCAGATACGCAGTATTTT
TRBJ1-6	NA	TRBV19	NA	CASAGRTNSPLHF	TGTGCCAGTGCGGGCAGGACTAATTCACCCCTCCACTTT
TRBJ1-1	NA	TRBV7-9	TRBD1	CASSFGGTDSTEAFF	TGTGCCAGCAGCTTTGGGGGGACAGACTCCACTGAAGCTTTCTTT
TRBJ2-1	NA	TRBV5-5	NA	CASSLRGSPPNNEQFF	TGTGCCAGCAGCTTGAGAGGGTCGCCCCCAAACAATGAGCAGTTCTTC
TRBJ1-5	NA	TRBV27	NA	CASQRGAGVQPQHF	TGTGCCAGCCAGAGAGGGGCAGGGGTTCAGCCCCAGCATTTT
TRBJ2-2	NA	TRBV30	NA	CAWSVGSSGELFF	TGTGCCTGGAGTGTGGGTTCTAGCGGGGAGCTGTTTTTT
TRBJ2-3	NA	TRBV2	NA	CASRTGYSTDTQYF	TGTGCCAGCAGGACAGGTTATAGCACAGATACGCAGTATTTT
TRBJ1-2	NA	TRBV29-1	NA	CSVEDQGRVEGYTF	TGCAGCGTTGAAGATCAGGGCAGGGTAGAGGGCTACACCTTC
TRBJ2-1	NA	TRBV4-1	NA	CASSQGGTRNEQFF	TGCGCCAGCAGCCAAGGGGGGACTCGCAATGAGCAGTTCTTC
TRBJ1-1	NA	TRBV2	TRBD1	CAGRGQGRRPEAFF	TGTGCCGGACGGGGACAGGGGAGGAGGCCTGAAGCTTTCTTT
TRBJ2-7	once	TRBV5-1	TRBD1	CASSLGQGAYEQYF	TGCGCCAGCAGCTTGGGACAGGGGGCTTACGAGCAGTACTTC
TRBJ1-2	NA	TRBV5-1	NA	CASSSERDTTYGYTF	TGCGCCAGCAGCTCCGAACGGGACACTACTTATGGCTACACCTTC
TRBJ1-6	NA	TRBV9	NA	CASFFYFNSPLHF	TGTGCCAGCTTTTTTTATTTCAATTCACCCCTCCACTTT
TRBJ2-1	NA	TRBV6-6	TRBD2	CASSYLAGGPNEQFF	TGTGCCAGCAGTTACCTAGCGGGGGGCCCCAATGAGCAGTTCTTC
TRBJ2-3	NA	TRBV6-1	NA	CASSEAERDTQYF	TGTGCCAGCAGTGAAGCTGAGCGGGATACGCAGTATTTT
TRBJ1-3	many	TRBV30	NA	CAWSSGRQDRNTIYF	TGTGCCTGGAGTAGTGGGAGACAGGACAGAAACACCATATATTTT
TRBJ2-1	NA	TRBV19	NA	CASSIRGSKIF	TGTGCCAGTAGTATAAGGGGCAGTAAGATCTTC
TRBJ1-3	NA	TRBV2	NA	CASSEDFGLGNTIYF	TGTGCCAGCAGTGAGGACTTTGGTCTGGGAAACACCATATATTTT
TRBJ2-7	NA	TRBV19	TRBD2	CASSIHSGGIIYEQYF	TGTGCCAGTAGTATACATAGCGGGGGGATAATCTACGAGCAGTACTTC
TRBJ1-2	NA	TRBV24-1	TRBD1	CATSAAHGTEDGYTF	TGTGCCACCAGTGCTGCACACGGGACAGAGGATGGCTACACCTTC
TRBJ2-5	NA	TRBV7-3	TRBD2	CASSISGGYQETQYF	TGTGCCAGCAGCATTAGCGGGGGGTACCAAGAGACCCAGTACTTC
TRBJ2-5	NA	TRBV24-1	TRBD2	CATSLGLAGGETQYF	TGTGCCACTTCTTTGGGACTAGCGGGGGGAGAGACCCAGTACTTC
TRBJ2-7	NA	TRBV4-2	TRBD1	CASSQGDRGVHF	TGTGCCAGCAGCCAAGGGGACAGGGGGGTACACTTC
TRBJ2-2	NA	TRBV19	TRBD1	CASSKRDRGYIGELFF	TGTGCCAGTAGTAAAAGGGACAGGGGGTATATCGGGGAGCTGTTTTTT
TRBJ2-7	NA	TRBV5-1	NA	CASRKQGTASYEQYF	TGCGCCAGCAGAAAGCAGGGAACGGCCTCCTACGAGCAGTACTTC
TRBJ2-7	many	TRBV27	NA	CASSSGFHEQYF	TGTGCCAGCAGCTCAGGGTTCCACGAGCAGTACTTC
TRBJ2-5	NA	TRBV7-2	NA	CASSLDLGQETQYF	TGTGCCAGCAGCTTAGACCTAGGCCAAGAGACCCAGTACTTC
TRBJ1-1	NA	TRBV12-3/TRBV12-4	NA	CASIKGQGEAFF	TGTGCCAGCATCAAAGGGCAGGGTGAAGCTTTCTTT
TRBJ2-3	NA	TRBV5-4	NA	CASSLVRGDTQYF	TGTGCCAGCAGCTTGGTTAGGGGAGATACGCAGTATTTT
TRBJ1-2	NA	TRBV19	NA	CASTSGAAYGYTF	TGTGCCAGTACTTCAGGGGCCGCCTATGGCTACACCTTC
TRBJ1-2	NA	TRBV9	TRBD1	CASSVLGGGYTF	TGTGCCAGCAGCGTCCTAGGGGGCGGCTACACCTTC
TRBJ2-3	NA	TRBV24-1	TRBD1	CATSEGTGYGDTQYF	TGTGCCACCAGTGAAGGGACAGGGTATGGAGATACGCAGTATTTT
TRBJ2-3	NA	TRBV18	NA	CASSPLGLADTDTQYF	TGTGCCAGCTCACCACTCGGACTGGCCGACACAGATACGCAGTATTTT
TRBJ2-5	NA	TRBV13	TRBD1	CASSSRDRARETQYF	TGTGCCAGCAGCAGCCGGGACAGGGCTAGGGAGACCCAGTACTTC
TRBJ1-1	NA	TRBV9	NA	CASTQAQGHNEAFF	TGTGCCAGCACCCAGGCACAGGGACACAACGAAGCTTTCTTT
TRBJ1-2	NA	TRBV3-1/TRBV3-2	NA	CASSQEGGQIYGYTF	TGTGCCAGCAGCCAAGAAGGAGGCCAGATCTATGGCTACACCTTC
TRBJ2-1	NA	TRBV20-1	TRBD2	CSASPGLAGEFNEQFF	TGCAGTGCTAGTCCTGGACTAGCGGGGGAATTCAATGAGCAGTTCTTC
TRBJ2-3	NA	TRBV7-3	NA	CASSLISGVGDTQYF	TGTGCCAGCAGCTTAATATCAGGTGTCGGAGATACGCAGTATTTT
TRBJ1-5	NA	TRBV28	NA	CASSFGQINQPQHF	TGTGCCAGCAGTTTCGGACAGATTAATCAGCCCCAGCATTTT
TRBJ1-2	NA	TRBV18	TRBD1	CASSPSRTGLGYTF	TGTGCCAGCTCACCATCGAGGACAGGCTTGGGCTACACCTTC
TRBJ2-5	NA	TRBV6-5	NA	CASSYNGIQETQYF	TGTGCCAGCAGTTACAACGGGATTCAAGAGACCCAGTACTTC